The 12 T cell receptor beta chains below were found in one sample sequenced in a study of T cell responses to AZD1222 COVID-19 vaccine. Assay used: immunoSEQ multiplex PCR; TCRdb lists only in-frame clones, some missing. This table holds around 130,000 clones, 91% found once. The sample consisted of peripheral blood, taken 28 days after the second AZD1222 dose. These TCRs come from an adult who received the AZD1222 COVID-19 vaccine.

The chain couples TRBV5-1 to TRBJ2-6; TRBD1 matches at 9 bases. The germline V gene has CDR1 SGHRS and CDR2 YFSETQ. The length of the CDR3 is 18 residues. V gave up 4 bases and J gave up 0 bases; unmatched junction bases: 8. The CDR3 loop reads CASSRTTGGSSGANVLTF. CDR3 bases: TGCGCCAGCAGCCGAACGACAGGGGGTAGCTCTGGGGCCAACGTCCTGACTTTC.

This chain joins TRBV5-1 and TRBJ2-2, with TRBD2 as a possible D gene (6 bases). Germline lookup yields CDR1 SGHRS and CDR2 YFSETQ. V lost 1 base and J 2 bases, leaving 15 bases between the germline ends. The CDR3 consists of 17 residues. The CDR3 DNA is TGCGCCAGCAGCTTGTCGCGGGGCCTCCTTAACACCGGGGAGCTGTTTTTT. Translated: CASSLSRGLLNTGELFF.

J is TRBJ2-1 and V is TRBV4-3, with a weak D call TRBD2 (5 bases). CDR1 is LGHNA, CDR2 YSLEER, per germline. The CDR3 consists of 15 residues. Trimming cost V 0 bases and J 7 bases, with 13 bases left between them. For the CDR3, the DNA is TGCGCCAGCAGCCAAGACCAGACTCGGAGGAATGAGCAGTTCTTC. It encodes CASSQDQTRRNEQFF.

This sequence joins TRBV5-5 and TRBJ2-3; D is perhaps TRBD1 (5 bases). Germline CDR1 reads SGHKS; CDR2 reads YYEKEE (reference sequence). The CDR3 is 15 amino acids. The V and J ends lost 0 bases and 4 bases respectively, with 12 bases between them. CDR3 sequence reads: CASSLAGGAADTQYF. Written as DNA, the CDR3 is TGTGCCAGCAGCTTGGCGGGTGGGGCTGCAGATACGCAGTATTTT.

This chain uses TRBV7-9 with TRBJ2-3; D not resolved. Per the germline V gene, CDR1 is SEHNR and CDR2 is FQNEAQ (reference sequence). Trimming took off 5 bases at V and 2 bases at J, with 11 bases between the two ends. The CDR3 is made up of 14 amino acids. This CDR3 is CASSLRTATDTQYF. CDR3 DNA: TGTGCCAGCAGCCTTCGGACGGCCACAGATACGCAGTATTTT.

The chain combines TRBV12-3 or TRBV12-4 with TRBJ1-5; D gene unclear. This CDR3 comprises 13 residues. With 3 bases removed from V and 7 bases from J, the gap between germline ends came to 10 bases. The CDR3 region is CASSFNNIQPQHF. The CDR3 nucleotides read TGTGCCAGCAGTTTTAACAACATCCAGCCCCAGCATTTT.

The chain recombines TRBV6-5 with TRBJ2-1, with 7 bases that match TRBD2. Germline trimming cut 1 base from V and 7 bases from J; bases unmatched to any gene: 7. CDR1 MNHEY and CDR2 SVGAGI come from the germline V gene. The CDR3 extends over 15 amino acids. The chain's CDR3 is CASSYFHGGGNEQFF. The DNA for the CDR3 is TGTGCCAGCAGTTACTTCCACGGGGGAGGGAATGAGCAGTTCTTC.

This chain connects TRBV7-2 to TRBJ1-6; D gene ambiguous. The CDR3 is 17 residues long. Per the germline V gene, CDR1 is SGHTA and CDR2 is FQGNSA. V gave up 4 bases and J gave up 0 bases, with 13 bases separating them. The CDR3 sequence: CASSSVSPFSYNSPLHF. The CDR3 DNA is TGTGCCAGCAGCTCCGTTTCCCCTTTCTCCTATAATTCACCCCTCCACTTT. Looking up the rest from reference TRBV7-2 and TRBJ1-6 gives the full variable domain: GAGVSQSPSNKVTEKGKDVELRCDPISGHTALYWYRQSLGQGLEFLIYFQGNSAPDKSGLPSDRFSAERTGGSVSTLTIQRTQQEDSAVYLCASSSVSPFSYNSPLHFGNGTRLTVT.

V usage is TRBV6-6 and J usage is TRBJ1-1; TRBD1 aligns across 11 bases. V lost 5 bases and J lost 0; bases outside the gene matches: 11. CDR3 length equals 18 residues. Germline lookup yields CDR1 MNHNY and CDR2 SVGAGI (reference sequence). The DNA for the CDR3 is TGTGCCAGCAGTCTCACCGGGACAGGGGGAGGTATGAACACTGAAGCTTTCTTT. Its translation is CASSLTGTGGGMNTEAFF.

The chain carries TRBV5-5 and TRBJ2-5; D not certain. Germline V gene sequence: CDR1 SGHKS, CDR2 YYEKEE (reference sequence). Deletions cut 4 bases from V and 2 bases from J, with 6 bases between. The CDR3 spans 12 residues. The CDR3 sequence is CASSRLQETQYF. DNA for the CDR3: TGTGCCAGCAGCAGGCTACAAGAGACCCAGTACTTC.

The chain is built from TRBV5-1 and TRBJ2-3; D may be TRBD1 (6 bases). Looked up from germline, CDR1 is SGHRS and CDR2 is YFSETQ. The CDR3 is 14 residues long. Trimming removed 2 bases at V and 6 bases at J, with 13 bases between. In DNA, the CDR3 is TGCGCCAGCAGCTTTCAGGGGTCTCAGGATACGCAGTATTTT. Translated, it gives CASSFQGSQDTQYF. The full variable domain, completed using reference TRBV5-1 and TRBJ2-3, is KAGVTQTPRYLIKTRGQQVTLSCSPISGHRSVSWYQQTPGQGLQFLFEYFSETQRNKGNFPGRFSGRQFSNSRSEMNVSTLELGDSALYLCASSFQGSQDTQYFGPGTRLTVL.

The V and J genes are TRBV19 and TRBJ1-1; D gene uncertain. V was trimmed by 3 bases and J by 2 bases, leaving 7 bases between them. Germline values: CDR1 LNHDA, CDR2 SQIVND (reference sequence). The CDR3 is made up of 13 amino acids. In nucleotides, the CDR3 is TGTGCCAGTAGTATCGACGGTAACACTGAAGCTTTCTTT. Protein product: CASSIDGNTEAFF.